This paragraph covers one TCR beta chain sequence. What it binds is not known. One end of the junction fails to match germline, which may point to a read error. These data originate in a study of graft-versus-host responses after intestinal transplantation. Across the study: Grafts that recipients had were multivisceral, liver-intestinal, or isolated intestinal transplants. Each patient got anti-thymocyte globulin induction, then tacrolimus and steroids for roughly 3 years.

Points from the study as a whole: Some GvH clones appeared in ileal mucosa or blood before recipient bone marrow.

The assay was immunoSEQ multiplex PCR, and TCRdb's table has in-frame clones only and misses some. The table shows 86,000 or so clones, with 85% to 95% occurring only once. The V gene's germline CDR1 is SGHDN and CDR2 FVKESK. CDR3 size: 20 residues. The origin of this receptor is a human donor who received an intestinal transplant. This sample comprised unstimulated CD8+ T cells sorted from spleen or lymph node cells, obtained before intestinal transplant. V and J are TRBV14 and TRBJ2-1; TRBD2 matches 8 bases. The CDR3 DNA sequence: TGTGCCAGCACCTCCACCGGGACTAGGAAGGGGAACAAGAACTACGATGAGCAGTTCTTC. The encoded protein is CASTSTGTRKGNKNYDEQFF.